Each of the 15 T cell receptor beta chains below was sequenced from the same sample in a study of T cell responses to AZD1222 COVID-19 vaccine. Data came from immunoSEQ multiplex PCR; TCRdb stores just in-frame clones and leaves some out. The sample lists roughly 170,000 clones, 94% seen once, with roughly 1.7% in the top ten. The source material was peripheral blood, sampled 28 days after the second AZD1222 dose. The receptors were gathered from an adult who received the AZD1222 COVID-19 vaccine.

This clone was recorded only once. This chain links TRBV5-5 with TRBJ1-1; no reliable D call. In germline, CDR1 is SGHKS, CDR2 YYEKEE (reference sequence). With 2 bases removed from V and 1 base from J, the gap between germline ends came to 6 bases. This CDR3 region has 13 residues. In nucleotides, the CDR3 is TGTGCCAGCAGCTTTGGAGGGAACACTGAAGCTTTCTTT. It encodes CASSFGGNTEAFF.

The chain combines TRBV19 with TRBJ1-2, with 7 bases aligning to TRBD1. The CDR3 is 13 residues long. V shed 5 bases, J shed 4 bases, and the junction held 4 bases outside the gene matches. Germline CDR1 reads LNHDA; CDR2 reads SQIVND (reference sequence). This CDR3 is CASSQTGSYGYTF. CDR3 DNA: TGTGCCAGTAGTCAGACAGGGTCCTATGGCTACACCTTC.

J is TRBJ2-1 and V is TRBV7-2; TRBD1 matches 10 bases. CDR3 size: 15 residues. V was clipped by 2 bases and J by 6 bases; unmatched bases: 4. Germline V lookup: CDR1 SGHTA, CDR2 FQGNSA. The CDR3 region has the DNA TGTGCCAGCAGCTTATTGGGACAGGGGACCAATGAGCAGTTCTTC. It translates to CASSLLGQGTNEQFF.

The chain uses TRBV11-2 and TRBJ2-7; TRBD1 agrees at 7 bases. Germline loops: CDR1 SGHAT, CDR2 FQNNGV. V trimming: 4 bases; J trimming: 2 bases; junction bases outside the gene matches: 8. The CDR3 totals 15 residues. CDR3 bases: TGTGCCAGCAGCTCTCCTAGGCAGGGGGCCTACGAGCAGTACTTC. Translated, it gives CASSSPRQGAYEQYF.

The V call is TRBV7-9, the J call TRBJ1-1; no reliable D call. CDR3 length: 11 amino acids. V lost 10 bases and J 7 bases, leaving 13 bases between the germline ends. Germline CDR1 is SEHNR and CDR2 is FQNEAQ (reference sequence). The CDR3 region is CAIVGSYEAFF. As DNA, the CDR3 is TGTGCCATCGTAGGGTCCTATGAAGCTTTCTTT.

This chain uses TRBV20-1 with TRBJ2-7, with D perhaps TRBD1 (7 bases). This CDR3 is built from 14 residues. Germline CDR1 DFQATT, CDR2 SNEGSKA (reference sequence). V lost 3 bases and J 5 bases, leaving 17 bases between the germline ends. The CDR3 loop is CSASYLGGGNEQYF. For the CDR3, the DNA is TGCAGTGCTAGTTATCTAGGGGGCGGGAACGAGCAGTACTTC.

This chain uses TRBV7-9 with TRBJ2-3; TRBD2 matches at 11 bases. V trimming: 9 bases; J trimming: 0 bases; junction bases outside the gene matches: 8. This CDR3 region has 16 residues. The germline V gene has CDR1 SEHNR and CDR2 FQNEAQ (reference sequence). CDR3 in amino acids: CARGLADSFSTDTQYF. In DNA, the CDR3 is TGTGCCAGGGGACTAGCGGACTCCTTTAGCACAGATACGCAGTATTTT.

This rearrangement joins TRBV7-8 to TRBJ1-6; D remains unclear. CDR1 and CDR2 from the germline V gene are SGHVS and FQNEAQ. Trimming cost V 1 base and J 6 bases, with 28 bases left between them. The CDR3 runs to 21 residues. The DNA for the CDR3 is TGTGCCAGCAGCTTAGTACGAGCACTAACGTATTTTAGTACCTCTAATTCACCCCTCCACTTT. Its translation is CASSLVRALTYFSTSNSPLHF. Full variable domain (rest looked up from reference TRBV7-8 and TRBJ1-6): GAGVSQSPRYKVAKRGQDVALRCDPISGHVSLFWYQQALGQGPEFLTYFQNEAQLDKSGLPSDRFFAERPEGSVSTLKIQRTQQEDSAVYLCASSLVRALTYFSTSNSPLHFGNGTRLTVT.

CDR3 sequence (DNA): TGTGCCAGCAGCTTGACGAGGGAGCAGTTCTTC. This codes for CASSLTREQFF. This sequence joins TRBV7-9 and TRBJ2-1, with unresolved D. V dropped 3 bases and J dropped 10 bases, with 7 bases sitting between them. This CDR3 spans 11 amino acids. CDR1 is SEHNR and CDR2 is FQNEAQ in the germline V gene (reference sequence).

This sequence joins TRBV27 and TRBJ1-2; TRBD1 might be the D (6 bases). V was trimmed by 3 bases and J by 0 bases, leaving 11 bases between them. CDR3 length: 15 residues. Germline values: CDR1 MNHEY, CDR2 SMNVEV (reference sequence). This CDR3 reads CASSFTAGANYGYTF. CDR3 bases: TGTGCCAGCAGTTTTACAGCAGGGGCTAACTATGGCTACACCTTC.

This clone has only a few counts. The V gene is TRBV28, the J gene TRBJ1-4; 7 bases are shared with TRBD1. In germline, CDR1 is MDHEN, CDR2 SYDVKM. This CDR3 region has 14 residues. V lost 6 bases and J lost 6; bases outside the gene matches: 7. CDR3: CASSTVQGDEKLFF. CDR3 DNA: TGTGCCAGCAGCACGGTCCAGGGGGATGAAAAACTGTTTTTT.

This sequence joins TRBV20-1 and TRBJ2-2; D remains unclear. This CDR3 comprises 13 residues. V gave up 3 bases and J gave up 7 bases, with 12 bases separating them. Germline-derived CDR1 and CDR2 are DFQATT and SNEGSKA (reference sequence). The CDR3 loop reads CSASSPGVGELFF. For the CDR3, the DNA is TGCAGTGCTAGTAGCCCGGGTGTCGGGGAGCTGTTTTTT.

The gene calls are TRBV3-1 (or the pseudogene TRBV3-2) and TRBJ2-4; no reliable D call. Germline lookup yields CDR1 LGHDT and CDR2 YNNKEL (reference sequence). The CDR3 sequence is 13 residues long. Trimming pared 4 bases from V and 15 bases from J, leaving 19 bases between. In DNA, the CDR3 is TGTGCCAGCAGCCCGGTTGTTGAAGGGCCGTTGTACTTC. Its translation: CASSPVVEGPLYF.

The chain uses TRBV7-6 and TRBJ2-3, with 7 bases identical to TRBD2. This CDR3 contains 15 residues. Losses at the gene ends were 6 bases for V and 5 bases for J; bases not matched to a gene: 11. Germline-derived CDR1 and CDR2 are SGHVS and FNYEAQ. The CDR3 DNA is TGTGCCAGCAGTCCAGCTTCGGGGGGTAGAGATACGCAGTATTTT. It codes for CASSPASGGRDTQYF.

The CDR3, as DNA: TGTGCCAGCAGCCTCTACCCCCACGGGCTGGGGTCACCCCTCCACTTT. Translated, it gives CASSLYPHGLGSPLHF. V is TRBV12-1 and J is TRBJ1-6. TRBV12-1 represents a pseudogene. The CDR3 contains 16 residues.